The clone carrying this T cell receptor (beta chain) was observed a single time. With 1 base clipped from V and 5 bases from J, the junction kept 6 bases outside the gene matches. The CDR3 spans 15 residues. Per germline, CDR1 GTSNPN and CDR2 SVGIG (reference sequence). This record comes from a study of shared clonotypes between healthy human individuals. Data came from immunoSEQ multiplex PCR; TCRdb stores just in-frame clones and leaves some out. This table has more than 450,000 clones, less than 85% appearing once. This rearrangement joins TRBV30 to TRBJ2-2; TRBD2 matches 8 bases. This TCR came from a woman in her thirties or forties in good health. Some clones in this sample may be carry-over from other donors' samples. Sequencing used PBMCs. CDR3 DNA: TGTGCCTGGAGTGACGGGAGGGCCCGGACCGGGGAGCTGTTTTTT. Translation: CAWSDGRARTGELFF.